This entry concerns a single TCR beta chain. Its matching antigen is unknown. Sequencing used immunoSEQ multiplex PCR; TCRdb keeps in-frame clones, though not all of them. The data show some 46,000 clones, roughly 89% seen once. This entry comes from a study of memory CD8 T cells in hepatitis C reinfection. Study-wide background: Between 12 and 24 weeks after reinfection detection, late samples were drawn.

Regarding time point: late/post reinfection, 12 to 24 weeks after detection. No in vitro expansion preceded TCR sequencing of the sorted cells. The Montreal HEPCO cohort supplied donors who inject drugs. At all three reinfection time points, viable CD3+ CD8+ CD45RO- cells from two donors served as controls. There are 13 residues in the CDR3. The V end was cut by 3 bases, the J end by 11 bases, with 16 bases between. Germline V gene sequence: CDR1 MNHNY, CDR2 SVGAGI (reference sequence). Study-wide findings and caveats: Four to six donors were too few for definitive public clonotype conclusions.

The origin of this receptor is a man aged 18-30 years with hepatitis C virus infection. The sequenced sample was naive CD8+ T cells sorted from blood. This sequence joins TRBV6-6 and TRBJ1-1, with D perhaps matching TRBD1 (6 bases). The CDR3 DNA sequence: TGTGCCAGCAGTTATAATCCAGGGGCCGGGGCTTTCTTT. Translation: CASSYNPGAGAFF.